These 18 T cell receptor beta chains were sequenced from one sample in a study of T-cell memory formation after mild COVID-19 (TCRdb year 2021). Library creation used 5' RACE. The instrument given in TCRdb is Illumina NovaSeq 6000. In TCRdb, the public reads were trimmed at Q25 with fastp and aligned with MiXCR, with productive beta chains retained. One record per CDR3 amino acid sequence lists the most common genes and DNA. In this sample the table shows 110,000 to 150,000 distinct CDR3 sequences, roughly 24% of which occur a single time. Of the sample, roughly 24% is held by the ten largest clones. Sequences were obtained from PBMCs or a T cell subset sorted from them (not recorded which). The receptors come from an adult woman who had mild COVID-19 (a few samples of this study predate the infection). The sample titles of this study are shuffled in the database, so cell type and time point are left out; the donor was told from shared clones.

In this sample, this clonotype turned up a few times. The genes are TRBV7-8 and TRBJ2-7; D not certain. This CDR3 contains 14 residues. The ends were cut back, 0 bases at V and 3 bases at J, with 9 bases in the middle. CDR1 is SGHVS, CDR2 FQNEAQ, per germline. The CDR3 here is CASSLAPPYYEQYF. The CDR3 DNA reads TGTGCCAGCAGCTTAGCGCCTCCTTACTACGAGCAGTACTTC.

The rearrangement links TRBV4-1 to TRBJ2-2; D assignment may be TRBD1 or TRBD2 (5 bases each). The V end was cut by 5 bases, the J end by 5 bases, with 33 bases between. The CDR3 has 21 amino acids. Germline values: CDR1 MGHRA, CDR2 YSYEKL. Here the CDR3 DNA reads TGCGCCAGCAGCTGGATGTCGGGGCTTCTGATAGGTCCCCTCGAAACCGGGGAGCTGTTTTTT. This codes for CASSWMSGLLIGPLETGELFF.

The chain uses TRBV4-2 and TRBJ2-5; TRBD2 aligns across 7 bases. CDR1 is LGHNA, CDR2 YNFKEQ, per germline. CDR3 size: 16 residues. The V and J ends lost 1 base and 4 bases, in that order; junction bases with no gene match: 9. CDR3 sequence (DNA): TGTGCCAGCAGCCAAGTATCCAGCGGGGCGGGAGAGACCCAGTACTTC. This gives the protein CASSQVSSGAGETQYF.

The sample holds a few counts of this clonotype. The chain is built from TRBV5-5 and TRBJ2-3; 8 nucleotides line up with TRBD1. Germline trimming cut 5 bases from V and 3 bases from J; bases unmatched to any gene: 11. The CDR3 has 16 residues. Germline V gene lookup returns CDR1 SGHKS and CDR2 YYEKEE (reference sequence). This CDR3 reads CASSTIGQGTTDTQYF. CDR3 coding DNA: TGTGCCAGCAGTACGATCGGACAGGGAACGACAGATACGCAGTATTTT.

This clonotype was observed a handful of times. The gene calls are TRBV7-9 and TRBJ1-1; TRBD1 is a possible D gene (5 bases). The CDR3 runs 15 residues. Germline values: CDR1 SEHNR, CDR2 FQNEAQ (reference sequence). The V and J ends lost 1 base and 5 bases respectively, with 14 bases between them. Here the CDR3 reads CASSLVALGATEAFF. Written as DNA, the CDR3 is TGTGCCAGCAGCTTAGTTGCCCTAGGGGCGACTGAAGCTTTCTTT.

This clonotype was counted a few times. The rearrangement joins TRBV4-3 to TRBJ1-2, with a possible D match to TRBD1 (6 bases). V lost 4 bases and J lost 4, with 13 bases in between. The CDR3 is 14 amino acids. Germline CDR1 LGHNA, CDR2 YSLEER. CDR3: CASSPKGGFYGYTF. DNA for the CDR3: TGCGCCAGCAGCCCCAAAGGGGGTTTCTATGGCTACACCTTC.

This clonotype has just a few counts. The chain combines TRBV4-1 with TRBJ2-5; tentatively, D is TRBD1 or TRBD2 (5 bases each). Per germline, CDR1 MGHRA and CDR2 YSYEKL. V dropped 0 bases and J dropped 3 bases, with 17 bases sitting between them. The CDR3 is 17 residues long. In DNA, the CDR3 is TGCGCCAGCAGCCAAGATAATGGAGGCCTGGGGGAAGAGACCCAGTACTTC. Translated, it gives CASSQDNGGLGEETQYF.

This sequence joins TRBV20-1 and TRBJ2-1; 9 nucleotides align to TRBD2. Looked up from germline, CDR1 is DFQATT and CDR2 is SNEGSKA (reference sequence). The trim removed 1 base at V and 6 bases at J, leaving 4 bases unmatched. The CDR3 covers 14 residues. For the CDR3, the DNA is TGCAGTGCTAGAGCCGCGGGGGGGCCCAATGAGCAGTTCTTC. Its translation is CSARAAGGPNEQFF.

The chain is built from TRBV4-3 and TRBJ2-5; a weak D match, TRBD2 (6 bases). CDR1 and CDR2 (germline): LGHNA, YSLEER. The CDR3 loop spans 18 amino acids. Trimming shortened V by 2 bases and J by 6 bases, and 25 bases separated the two germline ends. This CDR3 is CASSQNLAGGAGGKTQYF. As DNA, the CDR3 is TGCGCCAGCAGCCAAAATTTGGCAGGCGGCGCGGGCGGGAAGACCCAGTACTTC.

V and J are TRBV12-3 or TRBV12-4 and TRBJ2-1; D tentatively fits TRBD1 or TRBD2 (5 bases each). The CDR3 contains 13 residues. Trimming pared 8 bases from V and 6 bases from J, leaving 14 bases between. CDR3: CASRDPGINEQFF. CDR3 coding DNA: TGTGCCAGCCGGGACCCTGGGATCAATGAGCAGTTCTTC.

This clonotype was observed a handful of times. The chain combines TRBV5-5 with TRBJ2-7; 10 positions match TRBD1. The germline gives CDR1 SGHKS, CDR2 YYEKEE (reference sequence). The CDR3 sequence is 14 residues long. Trimming cost V 0 bases and J 7 bases; bases outside gene matches: 4. The CDR3 region has the DNA TGTGCCAGCAGCTTGGCAGGGACAGGGGTTGAGCAGTACTTC. Translation gives CASSLAGTGVEQYF.

This clonotype was picked up a small number of times. The chain combines TRBV5-1 with TRBJ2-7; 11 positions match TRBD1. The CDR3 runs 15 residues. Germline-derived CDR1 and CDR2 are SGHRS and YFSETQ. The V and J ends lost 7 bases and 3 bases, in that order; junction bases with no gene match: 9. CDR3: CASRSSDRGRYEQYF. Written as DNA, the CDR3 is TGCGCCAGCCGGAGCTCGGACAGGGGGCGCTACGAGCAGTACTTC.

This clonotype was seen a handful of times. V and J are TRBV29-1 and TRBJ2-7; maybe TRBD2 (6 bases). The CDR3 spans 13 residues. Trimming removed 6 bases from V and 6 bases from J, with 18 bases in between. The germline V gene has CDR1 SQVTM and CDR2 ANQGSEA. In DNA form, the CDR3 reads TGCAGCGTGGAGGGTACCCTGGGAGGCGAGCAGTACTTC. It is translated as CSVEGTLGGEQYF.

The chain has TRBV29-1 and TRBJ1-1; D remains unclear. This CDR3 has 14 amino acids. CDR1 and CDR2 from the germline V gene are SQVTM and ANQGSEA. Trimming took off 0 bases at V and 1 base at J, with 9 bases between the two ends. In DNA form, the CDR3 reads TGCAGCGTTGAAGACGGACTTGGGAACACTGAAGCTTTCTTT. Encoded protein: CSVEDGLGNTEAFF.

This chain links TRBV15 with TRBJ2-3, with 11 bases lining up with TRBD1. The J segment lost 2 bases and the V segment lost 4 bases, leaving 5 bases of the junction unmatched. CDR1 LNHNV and CDR2 YYDKDF come from the germline V gene (reference sequence). The CDR3 length is 16 residues. This chain's CDR3 is CATSTRDRGTTDTQYF. The CDR3 DNA reads TGTGCCACCAGCACCCGGGACAGGGGGACCACAGATACGCAGTATTTT.

The chain links TRBV5-1 to TRBJ1-1, with 7 bases identical to TRBD1. Germline V gives CDR1 SGHRS, CDR2 YFSETQ. The CDR3 consists of 13 residues. The V and J ends lost 4 bases and 8 bases, in that order; junction bases with no gene match: 8. For the CDR3, the DNA is TGCGCCAGCAGCCCGTCGGGACAGCTAGAAGCTTTCTTT. Translation gives CASSPSGQLEAFF. The entire variable domain, with the rest obtained from reference TRBV5-1 and TRBJ1-1, is as follows: KAGVTQTPRYLIKTRGQQVTLSCSPISGHRSVSWYQQTPGQGLQFLFEYFSETQRNKGNFPGRFSGRQFSNSRSEMNVSTLELGDSALYLCASSPSGQLEAFFGQGTRLTVV.

The chain couples TRBV12-3 or TRBV12-4 to TRBJ1-2; 7 bases are a match to TRBD1. V gave up 4 bases and J gave up 4 bases; unmatched junction bases: 3. This CDR3 region has 13 residues. The CDR3 reads CASSSGQFYGYTF. Written as DNA, the CDR3 is TGTGCCAGCAGTTCGGGACAGTTCTATGGCTACACCTTC.

V and J are TRBV29-1 and TRBJ2-2; the match to TRBD1 covers 7 bases. Looked up from germline, CDR1 is SQVTM and CDR2 is ANQGSEA. The CDR3 consists of 14 residues. The V and J ends lost 6 bases and 2 bases, in that order; junction bases with no gene match: 6. The CDR3 DNA is TGCAGCGTCCGGACAGGACATAACACCGGGGAGCTGTTTTTT. It yields the protein CSVRTGHNTGELFF.